The 19 T cell receptor beta chains in this list originate from one sample, sequenced in a study of blood T cell repertoires in COVID-19. Here immunoSEQ multiplex PCR was the method, and the copy in TCRdb shows in-frame clones only, minus some. This sample has fewer than 500,000 clones, with about nine tenths found just once. Sequencing was performed on PBMCs or T cells enriched from blood (not recorded which). The receptors come from a woman between 18 and 30 years old who had recovered from COVID-19.

This clone appeared a few times. The rearrangement uses TRBV3-1 (or the pseudogene TRBV3-2) and TRBJ1-5, with D maybe TRBD1 (6 bases). CDR3 length: 15 residues. The V end was cut by 1 base, the J end by 5 bases, with 12 bases between. The germline gives CDR1 LGHDT, CDR2 YNNKEL (reference sequence). The CDR3 nucleotides are TGTGCCAGCAGCCAAGGCCGGGACACTTATCAGCCCCAGCATTTT. It yields the protein CASSQGRDTYQPQHF.

This chain connects TRBV19 to TRBJ1-3; 7 bases map to TRBD1. The CDR3 sequence is 18 residues long. J was trimmed by 0 bases and V by 7 bases; bases with no gene match: 15. Germline-derived CDR1 and CDR2 are LNHDA and SQIVND (reference sequence). CDR3 DNA sequence: TGTGCCAGTACTAAACGGGGCCCGGGACAGTACTCTGGAAACACCATATATTTT. Translating gives CASTKRGPGQYSGNTIYF.

The V gene is TRBV29-1, the J gene TRBJ1-1; 7 bases match TRBD1. This CDR3 has 12 residues. Germline V gene lookup returns CDR1 SQVTM and CDR2 ANQGSEA. Germline trimming cut 4 bases from V and 4 bases from J; bases unmatched to any gene: 3. The CDR3 nucleotides are TGCAGCGTTGGCCCAGGGGGCACTGAAGCTTTCTTT. Translating gives CSVGPGGTEAFF.

V is TRBV19 and J is TRBJ1-1, with TRBD1 matching over 8 bases. The ends lost 3 bases at V and 2 bases at J; junction bases unmatched: 5. The germline V gene encodes CDR1 LNHDA and CDR2 SQIVND (reference sequence). The CDR3 covers 15 residues. This chain's CDR3 is CASSMDRAINTEAFF. The CDR3 coding sequence is TGTGCCAGTAGTATGGACAGGGCGATTAACACTGAAGCTTTCTTT.

V gene TRBV18 combines with J gene TRBJ1-2; a weak D match, TRBD1 (5 bases). V was pared by 2 bases and J by 2 bases, with 12 bases between. The CDR3 runs 15 residues. CDR1 KGHSH and CDR2 LQKENI come from the germline V gene. The CDR3 here is CASSPVGQANYGYTF. In DNA form, the CDR3 reads TGTGCCAGCTCACCAGTGGGGCAGGCGAACTATGGCTACACCTTC.

The V and J genes are TRBV27 and TRBJ1-1; the D is unclear. Trimming pared 7 bases from V and 5 bases from J, leaving 11 bases between. CDR3 length: 12 residues. From germline, CDR1 is MNHEY and CDR2 SMNVEV (reference sequence). CDR3 region: CASKGPGTEAFF. CDR3 nucleotides: TGTGCCAGCAAAGGCCCCGGGACTGAAGCTTTCTTT.

This clone was seen a few times. V and J are TRBV7-9 and TRBJ1-1; 7 bases agree with TRBD1. V shed 1 base and J 3 bases; nucleotides not matched to a gene: 5. The length of the CDR3 is 15 residues. Germline lookup yields CDR1 SEHNR and CDR2 FQNEAQ (reference sequence). The CDR3 sequence: CASSLVGGQDTEAFF. In DNA form, the CDR3 reads TGTGCCAGCAGCTTAGTGGGAGGACAGGACACTGAAGCTTTCTTT.

This clone was observed once. V usage is TRBV5-6 and J usage is TRBJ1-1; no firm D call. Germline values: CDR1 SGHDT, CDR2 YYEEEE. The length of the CDR3 is 12 residues. Deletions cut 0 bases from V and 8 bases from J, with 8 bases between. The CDR3 sequence is CASSLVQAEAFF. In DNA form, the CDR3 reads TGTGCCAGCAGCTTGGTGCAGGCCGAAGCTTTCTTT.

The chain carries TRBV5-1 and TRBJ1-1; D is unclear. The CDR3 length is 14 residues. V was shortened by 4 bases and J by 2 bases, with 12 bases between the two germline ends. CDR1 and CDR2 (germline): SGHRS, YFSETQ. The CDR3: CASSRDTLNTEAFF. The CDR3 DNA reads TGCGCCAGCAGCCGAGACACCTTAAACACTGAAGCTTTCTTT.

The rearrangement links TRBV5-1 to TRBJ2-1; D may be TRBD1 (6 bases). The germline CDR1 and CDR2 sequences are SGHRS and YFSETQ. V lost 0 bases to trimming and J lost 5 bases, with 12 bases between them. The CDR3 has 15 residues. The CDR3 DNA sequence: TGCGCCAGCAGCTTGGCACAGGGTACGGACAATGAGCAGTTCTTC. Translated, it gives CASSLAQGTDNEQFF.

The J gene is TRBJ1-3, the V gene TRBV18; 7 bases line up with TRBD1. The V and J ends lost 0 bases and 0 bases, in that order; junction bases with no gene match: 11. Per germline, CDR1 KGHSH and CDR2 LQKENI. This CDR3 is built from 19 residues. CDR3 coding DNA: TGTGCCAGCTCACCACCGAGGACAGGAGTTCTACTCTCTGGAAACACCATATATTTT. This encodes CASSPPRTGVLLSGNTIYF.

V and J are TRBV7-2 and TRBJ2-1; no clear D. CDR3 length: 14 amino acids. V lost 0 bases to trimming and J lost 5 bases, with 8 bases between them. The germline CDR1 and CDR2 sequences are SGHTA and FQGNSA. The CDR3 DNA follows: TGTGCCAGCAGCTTAGCTCTACAGAACAATGAGCAGTTCTTC. It translates to CASSLALQNNEQFF.

The chain uses TRBV29-1 and TRBJ1-1; no reliable D call. Germline assignment: CDR1 SQVTM and CDR2 ANQGSEA. The CDR3 contains 12 residues. V was cut by 7 bases and J by 9 bases, with 18 bases left in between. DNA of the CDR3: TGCAGCGGTGGGGTCTCATCGGGAAAAGCTTTCTTT. As protein: CSGGVSSGKAFF.

The rearrangement uses TRBV9 and TRBJ1-1, with D possibly TRBD1 on 6 matching bases. This CDR3 contains 15 residues. Germline V gene data show CDR1 as SGDLS and CDR2 as YYNGEE. Between the trimmed V and J ends, which lost 4 bases and 4 bases, there was a span of 17 bases. CDR3 in amino acids: CASSPQAGVGTEAFF. The CDR3 DNA sequence: TGTGCCAGCAGCCCCCAGGCAGGGGTCGGCACTGAAGCTTTCTTT.

This clone was observed once. V gene TRBV27 combines with J gene TRBJ2-7; 9 bases are a match to TRBD1. Trimming at V came to 1 base and at J to 5 bases, leaving 9 bases not matched to a gene. Germline CDR1 MNHEY, CDR2 SMNVEV (reference sequence). The CDR3 totals 16 residues. The DNA for the CDR3 is TGTGCCAGCAGTTTATTACTGACAGGGGGGCAAAACGAGCAGTACTTC. Amino acid sequence: CASSLLLTGGQNEQYF.

J is TRBJ1-6 and V is TRBV3-1 (or the pseudogene TRBV3-2); D not resolved. Trimming removed 0 bases at V and 8 bases at J, with 5 bases between. This CDR3 is 13 amino acids long. Looked up from germline, CDR1 is LGHDT and CDR2 is YNNKEL (reference sequence). The CDR3 coding sequence is TGTGCCAGCAGCCAAGATTTCGATTCACCCCTCCACTTT. It encodes CASSQDFDSPLHF.

The chain employs TRBV2 and TRBJ1-1; no clear D. The CDR3 runs 11 residues. Germline V lookup: CDR1 SNHLY, CDR2 FYNNEI. V was pared by 7 bases and J by 5 bases, with 8 bases between. CDR3 protein: CASKGGTEAFF. CDR3 DNA: TGTGCCAGCAAAGGAGGAACTGAAGCTTTCTTT.

This clone appeared once. The gene calls are TRBV5-1 and TRBJ2-1; TRBD2 aligns across 8 bases. CDR1 is SGHRS and CDR2 is YFSETQ in the germline V gene. Losses at the gene ends were 5 bases for V and 5 bases for J; bases not matched to a gene: 3. This CDR3 comprises 13 residues. CDR3 nucleotide sequence: TGCGCCAGCAGTACCGGGGGGGACAATGAGCAGTTCTTC. The encoded protein is CASSTGGDNEQFF.

This chain uses TRBV6-5 with TRBJ2-7; 12 nucleotides match TRBD2. Germline V lookup: CDR1 MNHEY, CDR2 SVGAGI. After removal of 7 bases from V and 5 bases from J, the junction contained 9 bases not matched to a gene. The CDR3 is made up of 15 amino acids. CDR3 in amino acids: CASIASGGEPDEQYF. In DNA, the CDR3 is TGTGCCAGCATTGCTAGCGGGGGGGAACCGGACGAGCAGTACTTC.